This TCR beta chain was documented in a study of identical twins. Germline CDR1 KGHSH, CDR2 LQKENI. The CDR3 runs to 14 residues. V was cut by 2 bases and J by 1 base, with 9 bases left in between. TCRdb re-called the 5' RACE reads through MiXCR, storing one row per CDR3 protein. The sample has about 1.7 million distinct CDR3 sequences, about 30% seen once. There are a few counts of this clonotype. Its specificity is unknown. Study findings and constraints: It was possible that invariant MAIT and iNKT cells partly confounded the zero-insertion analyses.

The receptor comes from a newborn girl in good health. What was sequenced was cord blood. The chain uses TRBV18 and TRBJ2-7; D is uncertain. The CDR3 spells CASSPVHGSYEQYF. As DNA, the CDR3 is TGTGCCAGCTCACCAGTTCACGGTTCCTACGAGCAGTACTTC. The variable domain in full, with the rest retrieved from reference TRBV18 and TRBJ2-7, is NAGVMQNPRHLVRRRGQEARLRCSPMKGHSHVYWYRQLPEEGLKFMVYLQKENIIDESGMPKERFSAEFPKEGPSILRIQQVVRGDSAAYFCASSPVHGSYEQYFGPGTRLTVT.